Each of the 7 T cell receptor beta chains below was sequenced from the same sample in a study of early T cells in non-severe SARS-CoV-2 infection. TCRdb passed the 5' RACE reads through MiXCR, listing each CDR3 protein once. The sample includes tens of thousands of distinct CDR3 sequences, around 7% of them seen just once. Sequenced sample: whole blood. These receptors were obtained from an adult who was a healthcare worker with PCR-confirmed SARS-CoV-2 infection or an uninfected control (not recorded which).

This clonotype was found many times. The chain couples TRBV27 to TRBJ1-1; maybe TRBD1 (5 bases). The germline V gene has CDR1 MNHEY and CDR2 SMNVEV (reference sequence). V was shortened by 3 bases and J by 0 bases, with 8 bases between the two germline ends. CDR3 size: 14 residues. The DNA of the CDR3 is TGTGCCAGCAGTTTTGGCAGGGTGAACACTGAAGCTTTCTTT. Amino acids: CASSFGRVNTEAFF.

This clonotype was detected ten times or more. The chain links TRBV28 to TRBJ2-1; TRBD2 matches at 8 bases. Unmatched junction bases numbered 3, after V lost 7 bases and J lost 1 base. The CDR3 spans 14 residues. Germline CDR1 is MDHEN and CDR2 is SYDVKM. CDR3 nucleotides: TGTGCCAGCAAACTAGCGGCGTCCTACAATGAGCAGTTCTTC. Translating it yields CASKLAASYNEQFF.

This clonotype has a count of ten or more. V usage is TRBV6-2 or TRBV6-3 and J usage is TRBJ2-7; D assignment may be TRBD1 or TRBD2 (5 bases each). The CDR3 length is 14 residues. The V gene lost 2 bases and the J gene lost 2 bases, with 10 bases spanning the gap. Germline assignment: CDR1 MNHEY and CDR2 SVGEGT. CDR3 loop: CASSYGGRPYEQYF. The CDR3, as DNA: TGTGCCAGCAGTTACGGGGGAAGACCCTACGAGCAGTACTTC.

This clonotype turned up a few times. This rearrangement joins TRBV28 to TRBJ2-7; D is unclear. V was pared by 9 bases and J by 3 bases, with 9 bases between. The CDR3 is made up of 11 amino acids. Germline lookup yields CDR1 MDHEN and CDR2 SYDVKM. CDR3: CASKDDYEQYF. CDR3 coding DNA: TGTGCCAGTAAGGACGACTACGAGCAGTACTTC.

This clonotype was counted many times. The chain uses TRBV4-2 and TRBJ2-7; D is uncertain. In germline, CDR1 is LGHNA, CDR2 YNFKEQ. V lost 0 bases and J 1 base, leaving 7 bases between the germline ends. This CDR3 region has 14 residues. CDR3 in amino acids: CASSQDYFSYEQYF. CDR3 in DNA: TGTGCCAGCAGCCAAGACTATTTTTCCTACGAGCAGTACTTC.

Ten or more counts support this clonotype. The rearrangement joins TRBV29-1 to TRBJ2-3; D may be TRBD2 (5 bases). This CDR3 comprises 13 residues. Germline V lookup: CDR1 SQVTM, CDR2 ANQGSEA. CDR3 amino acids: CRKEMRATDTQYF. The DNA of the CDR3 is TGCAGGAAGGAGATGAGGGCCACAGATACGCAGTATTTT.

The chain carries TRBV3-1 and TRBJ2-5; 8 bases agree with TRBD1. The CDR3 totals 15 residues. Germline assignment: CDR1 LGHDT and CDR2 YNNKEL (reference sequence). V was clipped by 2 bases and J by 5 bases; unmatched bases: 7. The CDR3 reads CASSQNRGSGETQYF. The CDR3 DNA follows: TGTGCCAGCAGCCAAAACAGGGGGAGTGGTGAGACCCAGTACTTC.